These T cell receptor beta chains were read from a single sample in a study of T cell responses to AZD1222 COVID-19 vaccine. Assay: immunoSEQ multiplex PCR; the TCRdb copy retains only in-frame clones and omits some. The table includes tens of thousands of clones, about 82% detected once. The sequenced sample was peripheral blood, obtained on day 0 of AZD1222 vaccination. Receptors were obtained from an adult in good health. CDR3s include the opening cysteine and the closing phenylalanine or tryptophan.

V: TRBV5-4
J: TRBJ2-1
CDR3: CASSLVVSAGYNEQFF

V: TRBV12-3/TRBV12-4
J: TRBJ1-2
CDR3: CASRPGTDYGYTF

V: TRBV9
J: TRBJ2-1
CDR3: CASSQLAARSHNEQFF

V: TRBV11-2
J: TRBJ2-1
CDR3: CASSSELAGDPYNEQFF

V: TRBV5-6
J: TRBJ1-2
CDR3: CASSLWGAGFYGYTF

V: TRBV7-2
J: TRBJ2-7
CDR3: CASSQGPADNYEQYF

V: TRBV27
J: TRBJ2-2
CDR3: CASSFGLTNTGELFF

V: TRBV19
J: TRBJ2-3
CDR3: CASSTQGQGVADTQYF

V: TRBV5-4
J: TRBJ2-1
CDR3: CASSPLPTGGNEQFF

V: TRBV7-9
J: TRBJ2-6
CDR3: CASDGGRQESTGANVLTF

V: TRBV15
J: TRBJ2-7
CDR3: CATSRDSRGSYEQYF

V: TRBV9
J: TRBJ1-3
CDR3: CASSASGTNSGNTIYF

V: TRBV5-1
J: TRBJ2-3
CDR3: CASSLRAGASGITQYF

V: TRBV12-1
J: TRBJ2-7
CDR3: CASSFKGQGDNEQYF

V: TRBV7-2
J: TRBJ2-1
CDR3: CASSETGTSGYNEQFF

V: TRBV6-6
J: TRBJ1-5
CDR3: CASSSPTGRGNQPQHF

V: TRBV9
J: TRBJ2-7
CDR3: CASSTTGLAGVTDEQYF

V: TRBV28
J: TRBJ2-2
CDR3: CASSSGELFF

V: TRBV28
J: TRBJ1-5
CDR3: CASSPGTGGFQPQHF

V: TRBV7-9
J: TRBJ2-2
CDR3: CASIVGQGITGELFF